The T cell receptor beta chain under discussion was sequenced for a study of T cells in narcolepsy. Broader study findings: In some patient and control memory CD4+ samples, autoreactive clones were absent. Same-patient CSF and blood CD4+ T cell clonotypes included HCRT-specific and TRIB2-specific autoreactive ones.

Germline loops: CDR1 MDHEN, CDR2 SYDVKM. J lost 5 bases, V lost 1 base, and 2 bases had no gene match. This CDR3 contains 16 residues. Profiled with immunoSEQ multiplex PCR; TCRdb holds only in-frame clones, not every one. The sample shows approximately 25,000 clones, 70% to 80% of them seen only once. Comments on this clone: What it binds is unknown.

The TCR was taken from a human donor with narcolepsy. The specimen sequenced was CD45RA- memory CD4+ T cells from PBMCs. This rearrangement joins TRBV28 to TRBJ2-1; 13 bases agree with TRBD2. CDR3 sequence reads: CASSLSGLAGDNEQFF. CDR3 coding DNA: TGTGCCAGCAGTTTATCCGGACTAGCGGGGGACAATGAGCAGTTCTTC.